The rows below give T cell receptor beta chains drawn from one sample of a study of T cells after yellow fever vaccination. TCRdb redid the calling of the 5' RACE reads with MiXCR, one entry per CDR3 protein. This sample has about 340,000 distinct CDR3 sequences, with about 4% found just once. The sequenced sample was PBMCs, obtained 5 days after the yellow fever booster vaccination. The receptors were sampled from a man between 18 and 29 years old who received the YFV17D yellow fever vaccine. The CDR3 runs from the conserved cysteine through the conserved F or W. D genes are given only for firm matches. Size tells how often a clone was seen (once, few, many) or the class of an expanded clone, and some rows leave it out.

J gene,clone size,D gene,V gene,CDR3 protein,CDR3 DNA
TRBJ1-2,NA,NA,TRBV20-1,CSWAWANYGYTF,TGCAGCTGGGCCTGGGCAAACTATGGCTACACCTTC
TRBJ2-6,NA,NA,TRBV6-2/TRBV6-3,CASSHLRGSGANVLTF,TGTGCCAGCAGCCACCTGCGGGGCTCTGGGGCCAACGTCCTGACTTTC
TRBJ2-3,many,NA,TRBV7-3,CASSPFAGSDTQYF,TGTGCCAGCAGCCCCTTTGCGGGGTCAGATACGCAGTATTTT
TRBJ1-6,NA,NA,TRBV5-1,CASSLNTGANSPLHF,TGCGCCAGCAGCTTGAATACAGGCGCCAATTCACCCCTCCACTTT
TRBJ2-5,few,NA,TRBV5-1,CASSLALSSGDQETQYF,TGCGCCAGCAGCTTGGCCCTGAGTAGCGGAGACCAAGAGACCCAGTACTTC
TRBJ1-3,many,NA,TRBV25-1,CASSESPVGNTIYF,TGTGCCAGCAGTGAATCTCCGGTCGGAAACACCATATATTTT
TRBJ1-5,NA,NA,TRBV4-2,CASSQDSQVFQPQHF,TGTGCCAGCAGCCAAGATAGCCAGGTCTTTCAGCCCCAGCATTTT
TRBJ1-6,many,NA,TRBV6-6,CASSPTGTLHF,TGTGCCAGCAGTCCAACAGGTACCCTCCACTTT
TRBJ2-2,NA,NA,TRBV5-4,CASSGRGELFF,TGTGCCAGCAGCGGGCGCGGGGAGCTGTTTTTT
TRBJ2-1,few,NA,TRBV5-4,CASSLLYRDNYNEQFF,TGTGCCAGCAGCTTGCTTTACCGGGACAACTACAATGAGCAGTTCTTC
TRBJ1-5,few,TRBD1,TRBV18,CASSQGAGNQPQHF,TGTGCCAGCTCACAGGGGGCGGGCAATCAGCCCCAGCATTTT
TRBJ1-1,many,NA,TRBV2,CASGKSGAGTEAFF,TGTGCCAGCGGGAAGTCGGGGGCAGGGACTGAAGCTTTCTTT
TRBJ2-5,many,TRBD1,TRBV2,CASRDRGETQYF,TGTGCCAGCAGGGACAGGGGGGAGACCCAGTACTTC
TRBJ2-5,many,NA,TRBV7-2,CASSFGRETQYF,TGTGCCAGCAGCTTCGGTAGAGAGACCCAGTACTTC
TRBJ2-3,NA,TRBD2,TRBV5-1,CASSPPQGTSLADTQYF,TGCGCCAGCAGCCCGCCGCAGGGGACTAGCCTGGCAGATACGCAGTATTTT
TRBJ1-6,many,NA,TRBV20-1,CSAMGNSPLHF,TGCAGTGCTATGGGGAATTCACCCCTCCACTTT
TRBJ1-1,NA,TRBD1,TRBV5-1,CASSSQGRNTEAFF,TGCGCCAGCAGCTCACAGGGGCGGAACACTGAAGCTTTCTTT
TRBJ2-3,few,NA,TRBV14,CASSRPGLGGTDTQYF,TGTGCCAGCAGCCGACCCGGTCTGGGGGGCACAGATACGCAGTATTTT
TRBJ1-2,many,NA,TRBV20-1,CSARVKEYGYTF,TGCAGTGCTAGAGTGAAGGAATATGGCTACACCTTC
TRBJ2-7,many,NA,TRBV18,CASSPLGRQGRDEQYF,TGTGCCAGCTCACCACTCGGGCGGCAGGGGCGGGACGAGCAGTACTTC
TRBJ1-6,many,NA,TRBV4-3,CASSQEPGPLNNSPLHF,TGCGCCAGCAGCCAAGAACCGGGGCCCCTAAATAATTCACCCCTCCACTTT
TRBJ1-2,many,TRBD1,TRBV28,CASTWTGGDGYTF,TGTGCCAGCACCTGGACAGGGGGCGATGGCTACACCTTC
TRBJ2-3,few,TRBD2,TRBV20-1,CSARERPSGGTDTQYF,TGCAGTGCTAGAGAGCGGCCTAGCGGGGGGACAGATACGCAGTATTTT
TRBJ2-2,NA,NA,TRBV4-1,CASSQGGFGELFF,TGCGCCAGCAGCCAAGGAGGGTTCGGGGAGCTGTTTTTT
TRBJ1-2,NA,NA,TRBV5-5,CASSLGRTDPDGYTF,TGTGCCAGCAGCTTGGGACGGACAGACCCGGATGGCTACACCTTC
TRBJ1-3,NA,NA,TRBV14,CASSQNSQGNTIYF,TGTGCCAGCAGCCAAAATTCGCAAGGAAACACCATATATTTT
TRBJ2-1,many,NA,TRBV4-3,CASSQDLLGHNEQFF,TGCGCCAGCAGCCAAGATCTACTAGGCCACAATGAGCAGTTCTTC
TRBJ2-1,NA,NA,TRBV20-1,CSARVPSSREQFF,TGCAGTGCTAGAGTCCCTAGCTCTAGGGAGCAGTTCTTC
TRBJ1-5,NA,NA,TRBV2,CASGAESNQPQHF,TGTGCCAGCGGGGCGGAGAGCAATCAGCCCCAGCATTTT
TRBJ1-1,few,NA,TRBV7-9,CASSSVSTEAFF,TGTGCCAGCAGCTCAGTCTCCACTGAAGCTTTCTTT
TRBJ1-2,NA,NA,TRBV3-1,CASSQGDRGHTF,TGTGCCAGCAGCCAAGGTGACAGAGGACACACCTTC
TRBJ2-7,many,NA,TRBV6-2/TRBV6-3,CATRTPYEQYF,TGTGCCACCCGTACCCCCTACGAGCAGTACTTC
TRBJ2-1,many,NA,TRBV27,CASSLVLANEQFF,TGTGCCAGCAGTTTAGTACTAGCCAATGAGCAGTTCTTC
TRBJ2-1,NA,NA,TRBV6-2/TRBV6-3,CASSTPPPSYNEQFF,TGTGCCAGCAGTACCCCCCCGCCTTCCTACAATGAGCAGTTCTTC
TRBJ2-3,many,TRBD1,TRBV12-3/TRBV12-4,CASSWGAGQGSPTDTQYF,TGTGCCAGCAGTTGGGGGGCCGGACAGGGAAGTCCCACAGATACGCAGTATTTT
TRBJ1-2,NA,NA,TRBV29-1,CSAGGPDRRYTF,TGCAGCGCCGGTGGGCCCGACAGACGCTACACCTTC
TRBJ2-7,few,NA,TRBV27,CASSNSPYEQYF,TGTGCCAGCAGTAATTCCCCTTACGAGCAGTACTTC
TRBJ2-1,many,TRBD1,TRBV6-1,CASSSGTGGYNEQFF,TGTGCCAGCAGCTCCGGGACAGGGGGCTACAATGAGCAGTTCTTC
TRBJ2-1,many,TRBD2,TRBV5-1,CASRPGGGSSYNEQFF,TGCGCCAGCAGGCCGGGGGGGGGAAGCTCCTACAATGAGCAGTTCTTC
TRBJ2-3,NA,NA,TRBV5-1,CASSLAGWSGDTQYF,TGCGCCAGCAGCTTGGCCGGGTGGTCTGGTGATACGCAGTATTTT
TRBJ2-3,NA,NA,TRBV6-6,CASRPLDGDLDTQYF,TGTGCCAGCAGACCCTTGGACGGGGACCTCGATACGCAGTATTTT
TRBJ1-2,many,TRBD1,TRBV10-3,CAITADRTYGGYTF,TGTGCCATCACTGCGGACAGGACCTATGGTGGCTACACCTTC
TRBJ2-1,NA,TRBD1,TRBV12-3/TRBV12-4,CASRTGGENEQFF,TGTGCCAGCAGAACAGGGGGCGAAAATGAGCAGTTCTTC
TRBJ2-7,NA,NA,TRBV11-3,CASSPAGTLSFAQYF,TGTGCCAGCAGCCCTGCCGGGACACTCTCCTTCGCACAGTACTTC
TRBJ2-6,many,NA,TRBV11-2,CASRFSGANVLTF,TGTGCCAGCCGCTTCTCTGGGGCCAACGTCCTGACTTTC
TRBJ1-2,NA,NA,TRBV16,CASSQFLDTPGDYGYTF,TGTGCCAGCAGCCAATTCTTGGACACCCCGGGCGACTATGGCTACACCTTC
TRBJ2-3,many,NA,TRBV9,CASSVTGTFTDTQYF,TGTGCCAGCAGCGTGACGGGGACTTTCACAGATACGCAGTATTTT
TRBJ1-2,many,NA,TRBV5-1,CASSLSGYGQGYTF,TGCGCCAGCAGCTTGTCAGGGTATGGTCAAGGCTACACCTTC
TRBJ1-5,many,TRBD1,TRBV15,CATSFNRGFGNQPQHF,TGTGCCACCAGCTTTAACAGGGGATTTGGCAATCAGCCCCAGCATTTT
TRBJ2-7,NA,NA,TRBV4-1,CASSPRVGDSYEQYF,TGCGCCAGCAGCCCCCGGGTGGGGGACTCCTACGAGCAGTACTTC